A single sample gave rise to the 16 T cell receptor beta chains below, sequenced in a study of cytomegalovirus exposure and HLA in healthy donors. The protocol was immunoSEQ multiplex PCR, while the TCRdb copy is restricted to in-frame clones and leaves out a portion. The profile shows 150,000 to 200,000 clones, roughly three quarters of them singletons. The specimen sequenced was PBMCs. The source is a woman in her 30s in good health and CMV-seronegative.

CDR3 nucleotides: TGTGCCAGCAGCGGCCCCTGGGGGGGTCCAGGAGGGGAGCAGTACTTC. Translating gives CASSGPWGGPGGEQYF. This chain uses TRBV5-4 with TRBJ2-7; 7 bases align to TRBD2. Germline-derived CDR1 and CDR2 are SGHNT and YYREEE (reference sequence). The J segment lost 7 bases and the V segment lost 4 bases, leaving 17 bases of the junction unmatched. The CDR3 sequence is 16 residues long.

J is TRBJ1-2 and V is TRBV6-1; D is undetermined. V was pared by 6 bases and J by 2 bases, with 13 bases between. Germline loops: CDR1 MNHNS, CDR2 SASEGT. This CDR3 has 14 residues. The DNA of the CDR3 is TGTGCCAGCAGAGCCGGACTTACCAACTATGGCTACACCTTC. The encoded protein is CASRAGLTNYGYTF.

This chain joins TRBV21-1 and TRBJ2-7; the DNA was not used to check the table's D call, TRBD2. TRBV21-1 is recorded as a pseudogene. This CDR3 has 16 amino acids. The CDR3 is CASSLGRGRRSYEQYF. In DNA, the CDR3 is TGTGCCAGCAGCCTGGGGAGGGGCAGGCGCTCCTACGAGCAGTACTTC.

The chain is built from TRBV11-2 and TRBJ1-2; 10 bases align to TRBD1. The CDR3 length is 15 residues. Germline CDR1 and CDR2: SGHAT and FQNNGV. J was trimmed by 2 bases and V by 3 bases; bases with no gene match: 3. The CDR3 here is CASSFPGQGNYGYTF. The CDR3 bases are TGTGCCAGCAGCTTCCCGGGACAGGGGAACTATGGCTACACCTTC.

This sequence joins TRBV5-1 and TRBJ2-2; 9 bases align to TRBD1. J gave up 3 bases and V 3 bases, and 6 bases lay outside the gene matches. The CDR3 is 16 residues long. CDR1 and CDR2 (germline): SGHRS, YFSETQ. The CDR3 is CASSWGQGGDTGELFF. DNA of the CDR3: TGCGCCAGCAGCTGGGGACAGGGTGGTGACACCGGGGAGCTGTTTTTT.

This chain uses TRBV27 with TRBJ1-6; weak D call: TRBD1 (5 bases). Trimming left V 0 bases short and J 6 bases short, with 12 bases between. Germline V gene sequence: CDR1 MNHEY, CDR2 SMNVEV (reference sequence). CDR3 length: 16 residues. CDR3 in DNA: TGTGCCAGCAGTTTATCGACGGGACTTCTTAATTCACCCCTCCACTTT. Amino acids: CASSLSTGLLNSPLHF.

Only a few counts were recorded for this clone. V and J are TRBV27 and TRBJ1-6, with a possible D match to TRBD1 (5 bases). The CDR3 length is 16 residues. The germline V gene encodes CDR1 MNHEY and CDR2 SMNVEV (reference sequence). V was cut by 3 bases and J by 0 bases, with 9 bases left in between. This CDR3 is CASSLEGSSYNSPLHF. DNA for the CDR3: TGTGCCAGCAGTTTGGAGGGGAGCTCCTATAATTCACCCCTCCACTTT.

J is TRBJ1-1 and V is TRBV2; D unclear. Germline V CDR1 and CDR2: SNHLY, FYNNEI. This CDR3 has 13 amino acids. V was trimmed by 1 base and J by 4 bases, leaving 7 bases between them. This chain's CDR3 is CASSEGYSTEAFF. The CDR3 coding sequence is TGTGCCAGCAGTGAAGGTTATTCCACTGAAGCTTTCTTT. Full variable domain (missing parts from reference TRBV2 and TRBJ1-1): EPEVTQTPSHQVTQMGQEVILRCVPISNHLYFYWYRQILGQKVEFLVSFYNNEISEKSEIFDDQFSVERPDGSNFTLKIRSTKLEDSAMYFCASSEGYSTEAFFGQGTRLTVV.

J is TRBJ1-4 and V is TRBV5-1; D perhaps matches TRBD1 (5 bases). This CDR3 is 15 amino acids long. The ends were cut back, 1 base at V and 0 bases at J, with 7 bases in the middle. Germline CDR1 SGHRS, CDR2 YFSETQ. The CDR3 loop is CASSLTGTTNEKLFF. CDR3 DNA: TGCGCCAGCAGCTTGACAGGAACAACTAATGAAAAACTGTTTTTT.

This clone has more than one count but fewer than ten. This chain uses TRBV28 with TRBJ2-7, with TRBD1 as a possible D gene (5 bases). The CDR3 consists of 14 residues. Germline lookup yields CDR1 MDHEN and CDR2 SYDVKM. Trimming took 2 bases from V and 4 from J, leaving 12 bases between them. This CDR3 is CASSLPAGRYEQYF. CDR3 nucleotide sequence: TGTGCCAGCAGTTTACCGGCAGGGCGATACGAGCAGTACTTC.

The J gene is TRBJ2-2, the V gene TRBV6-5; D is perhaps TRBD1 (5 bases). The germline gives CDR1 MNHEY, CDR2 SVGAGI. The CDR3 runs to 16 residues. V was clipped by 0 bases and J by 5 bases, with 13 bases between them. The CDR3 loop reads CASSYSIQKGTGELFF. In DNA, the CDR3 is TGTGCCAGCAGTTACTCGATACAAAAGGGGACCGGGGAGCTGTTTTTT.

This clone occurred a few times. V usage is TRBV7-3 and J usage is TRBJ1-1; no clear D gene. CDR1 is SGHTA, CDR2 FQGTGA, per germline. Trimming shortened V by 5 bases and J by 4 bases, and 20 bases separated the two germline ends. The CDR3 consists of 16 residues. CDR3 DNA: TGTGCCAGCAGCCCCCACGGGTCGGGGAGGTTCACTGAAGCTTTCTTT. Protein sequence: CASSPHGSGRFTEAFF.

V gene TRBV5-1 combines with J gene TRBJ2-4; TRBD1 agrees at 8 bases. V shed 2 bases and J 0 bases; nucleotides not matched to a gene: 4. Germline CDR1 SGHRS, CDR2 YFSETQ. This CDR3 comprises 16 residues. The DNA for the CDR3 is TGCGCCAGCAGCTTAGGGACAGGCCTAGCCAAAAACATTCAGTACTTC. As protein: CASSLGTGLAKNIQYF.

The gene calls are TRBV19 and TRBJ2-1; D call uncertain. V gave up 0 bases and J gave up 4 bases, with 10 bases separating them. The CDR3 has 15 residues. The V gene's germline CDR1 is LNHDA and CDR2 SQIVND (reference sequence). The CDR3 reads CASSIDSLSYNEQFF. DNA for the CDR3: TGTGCCAGTAGTATAGATAGTCTGTCGTACAATGAGCAGTTCTTC. The full variable domain, rest sourced from reference TRBV19 and TRBJ2-1, is DGGITQSPKYLFRKEGQNVTLSCEQNLNHDAMYWYRQDPGQGLRLIYYSQIVNDFQKGDIAEGYSVSREKKESFPLTVTSAQKNPTAFYLCASSIDSLSYNEQFFGPGTRLTVL.

The sample holds one count of this clone. The genes are TRBV5-1 and TRBJ2-1, with 7 nucleotides matching TRBD1. J lost 7 bases, V lost 6 bases, and 7 bases had no gene match. Germline-derived CDR1 and CDR2 are SGHRS and YFSETQ. The CDR3 has 13 amino acids. CDR3 sequence: CASTQGGRNEQFF. As DNA, the CDR3 is TGCGCCAGCACCCAAGGGGGCCGGAATGAGCAGTTCTTC.

This chain connects TRBV5-1 to TRBJ2-7; 12 nucleotides match TRBD2. Looked up from germline, CDR1 is SGHRS and CDR2 is YFSETQ. J lost 4 bases, V lost 1 base, and 3 bases had no gene match. The CDR3 has 15 amino acids. CDR3 in DNA: TGCGCCAGCAGCTTGAGGCTAGCGGGAGGGTACGAGCAGTACTTC. It codes for CASSLRLAGGYEQYF.